This TCR beta chain appears in the sequencing data of a study of PD-1 blockade in classical Hodgkin lymphoma. Measured with immunoSEQ multiplex PCR; TCRdb has only the in-frame clones, and not every one. The profile covers about 89,000 clones, with about nine tenths appearing a single time and 2.5% to 3.5% taken by the ten largest. Trimming cost V 1 base and J 0 bases, with 6 bases left between them. Germline V lookup: CDR1 SSHAT, CDR2 FNYEAQ (reference sequence). The CDR3 consists of 14 residues. Time point reported: cycle 4 day 1 (C4D1), after five to seven weeks of nivolumab. Brentuximab vedotin exposure varied, and every patient relapsed after autologous stem cell transplantation. Concerning this clone itself: Its cognate antigen is unknown.

Study-wide results and caveats: When set against healthy donors, newly diagnosed patients were reported to show lower baseline TCR diversity. Any patient who commenced nivolumab under 1 year after ASCT was excluded. Complete responders had baseline diversity similar to newly diagnosed patients. Factors driving the repertoire differences, possibly disease activity or prior therapy, remain undefined.

Sequencing was performed on peripheral blood mononuclear cells (PBMCs), taken before the fourth cycle of nivolumab. The chain recombines TRBV7-7 with TRBJ2-5; D unclear. This TCR was recovered from a human donor with classical Hodgkin lymphoma. CDR3 loop: CASSLVLNQETQYF. The CDR3 nucleotides are TGTGCCAGCAGCTTAGTTCTGAACCAAGAGACCCAGTACTTC.